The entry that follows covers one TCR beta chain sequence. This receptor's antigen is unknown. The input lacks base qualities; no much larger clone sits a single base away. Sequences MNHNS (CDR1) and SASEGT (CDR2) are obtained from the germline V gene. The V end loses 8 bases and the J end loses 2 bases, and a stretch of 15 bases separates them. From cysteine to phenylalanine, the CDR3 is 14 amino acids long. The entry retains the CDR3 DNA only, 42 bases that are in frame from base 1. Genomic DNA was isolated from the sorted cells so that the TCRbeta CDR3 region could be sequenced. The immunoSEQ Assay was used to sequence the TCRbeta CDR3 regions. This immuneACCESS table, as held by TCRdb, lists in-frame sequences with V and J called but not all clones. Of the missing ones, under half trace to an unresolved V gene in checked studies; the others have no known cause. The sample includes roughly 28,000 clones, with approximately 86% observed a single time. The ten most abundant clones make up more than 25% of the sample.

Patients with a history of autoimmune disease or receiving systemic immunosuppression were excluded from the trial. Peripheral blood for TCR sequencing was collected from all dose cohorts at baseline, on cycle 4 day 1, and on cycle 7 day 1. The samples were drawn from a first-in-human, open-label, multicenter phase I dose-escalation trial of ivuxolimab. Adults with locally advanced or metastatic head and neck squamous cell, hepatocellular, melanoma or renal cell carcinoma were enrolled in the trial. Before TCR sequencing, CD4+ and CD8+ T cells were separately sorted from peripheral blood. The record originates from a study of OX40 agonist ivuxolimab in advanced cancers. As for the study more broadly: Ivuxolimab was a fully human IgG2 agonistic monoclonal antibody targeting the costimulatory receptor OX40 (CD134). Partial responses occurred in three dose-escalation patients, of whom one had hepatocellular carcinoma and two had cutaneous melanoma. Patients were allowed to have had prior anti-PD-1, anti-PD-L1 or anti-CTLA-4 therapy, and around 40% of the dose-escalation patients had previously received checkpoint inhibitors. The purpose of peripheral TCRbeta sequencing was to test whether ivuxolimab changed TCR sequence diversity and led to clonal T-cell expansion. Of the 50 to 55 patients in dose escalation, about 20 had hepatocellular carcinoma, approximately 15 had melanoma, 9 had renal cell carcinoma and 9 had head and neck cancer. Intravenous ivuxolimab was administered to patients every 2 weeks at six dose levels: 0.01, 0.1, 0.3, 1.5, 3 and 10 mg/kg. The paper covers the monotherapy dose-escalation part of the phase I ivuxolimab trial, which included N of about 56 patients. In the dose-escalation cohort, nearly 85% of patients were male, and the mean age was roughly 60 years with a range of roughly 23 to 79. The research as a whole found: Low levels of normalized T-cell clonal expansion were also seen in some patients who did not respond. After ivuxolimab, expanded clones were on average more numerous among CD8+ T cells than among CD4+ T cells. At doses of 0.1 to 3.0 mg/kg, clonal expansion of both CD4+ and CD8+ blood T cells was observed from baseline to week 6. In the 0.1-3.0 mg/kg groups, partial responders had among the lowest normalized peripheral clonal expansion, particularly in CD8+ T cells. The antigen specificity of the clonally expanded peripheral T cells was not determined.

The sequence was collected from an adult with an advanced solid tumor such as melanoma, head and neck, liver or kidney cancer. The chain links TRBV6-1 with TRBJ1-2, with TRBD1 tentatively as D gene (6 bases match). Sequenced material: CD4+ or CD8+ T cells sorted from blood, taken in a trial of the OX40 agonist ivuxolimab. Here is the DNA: TGTGCCAGCCCCACGCCGGACAGCAACTATGGCTACACCTTC. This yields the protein CASPTPDSNYGYTF.